This TCR beta chain was documented in a study of OX40 agonist ivuxolimab in advanced cancers. The wider study: Ivuxolimab, an agonistic anti-OX40 (CD134) antibody, was given to patients. Eligibility rules accepted prior anti-PD-1, anti-PD-L1 or anti-CTLA-4 therapy, and 35% to 45% had some. Patients receiving dose escalation had hepatocellular carcinoma, melanoma, renal cell or head and neck cancer.

TCRdb's table, derived via immunoSEQ multiplex PCR, lists solely in-frame clones and lacks some. Of around 90,000 clones detected, roughly nine tenths appear once; the ten largest clones hold around 1.1%. The germline V gene encodes CDR1 MDHEN and CDR2 SYDVKM. The CDR3 has 11 residues. Patients with a history of autoimmune disease or on systemic immunosuppression were excluded. The clonotype originates from an adult with an advanced solid tumor such as melanoma, head and neck, liver or kidney cancer. The gene calls are TRBV28 and TRBJ1-2; the D is unclear. Sample: CD4+ or CD8+ T cells sorted from blood, taken in a trial of the OX40 agonist ivuxolimab. The chain's CDR3 is CAVQRNYGYTF. CDR3 DNA: TGTGCAGTACAGCGGAACTATGGCTACACCTTC.